These 27 T cell receptor beta chains were sequenced from one sample in a study of blood T cell repertoires in COVID-19. TCRdb's copy holds only in-frame clones and misses some; the assay was immunoSEQ multiplex PCR. Altogether a few hundred thousand clones are present, around nine tenths being singletons, with the ten largest covering about 6.1%. The sample was PBMCs or T cells enriched from blood (not recorded which). These receptors were collected from a woman in her thirties or forties who had recovered from COVID-19.

This clone was seen a handful of times. The chain recombines TRBV4-2 with TRBJ2-7; 8 bases line up with TRBD2. Germline trimming cut 4 bases from V and 5 bases from J; bases unmatched to any gene: 10. The germline CDR1 and CDR2 sequences are LGHNA and YNFKEQ. CDR3 size: 15 residues. CDR3 residues: CASSPSQREPHEQYF. CDR3 coding DNA: TGTGCCAGCAGCCCGAGCCAGCGGGAGCCCCACGAGCAGTACTTC.

V is TRBV3-1 (or the pseudogene TRBV3-2) and J is TRBJ2-7, with 10 bases that match TRBD2. Germline trimming cut 1 base from V and 7 bases from J; bases unmatched to any gene: 4. The CDR3 spans 14 residues. Germline lookup yields CDR1 LGHDT and CDR2 YNNKEL (reference sequence). CDR3 loop: CASSQGLAGGEQYF. CDR3 sequence (DNA): TGTGCCAGCAGCCAAGGACTAGCGGGTGGGGAGCAGTACTTC.

The genes are TRBV4-2 and TRBJ2-2; D may be TRBD2 (6 bases). Looked up from germline, CDR1 is LGHNA and CDR2 is YNFKEQ. V was shortened by 0 bases and J by 7 bases, with 12 bases between the two germline ends. This CDR3 contains 15 residues. The DNA for the CDR3 is TGTGCCAGCAGCCAAGATGGAGGGAAATACGGGGAGCTGTTTTTT. As protein: CASSQDGGKYGELFF.

The genes are TRBV10-3 and TRBJ2-5; D is possibly TRBD2 (6 bases). V was trimmed by 4 bases and J by 1 base, leaving 10 bases between them. Germline CDR1 ENHRY, CDR2 SYGVKD. This CDR3 comprises 14 residues. CDR3 DNA sequence: TGTGCCATCAGTGGCGGCGGGACCCAAGAGACCCAGTACTTC. This translates into CAISGGGTQETQYF.

The chain couples TRBV18 to TRBJ1-3; 8 positions match TRBD1. Losses at the gene ends were 4 bases for V and 4 bases for J; bases not matched to a gene: 3. This CDR3 is 14 amino acids long. Germline assignment: CDR1 KGHSH and CDR2 LQKENI. This CDR3 is CASSLGTGGNTIYF. CDR3 nucleotides: TGTGCCAGCTCACTGGGGACAGGCGGAAACACCATATATTTT.

The chain is built from TRBV18 and TRBJ2-5; D possibly corresponds to TRBD1 (5 bases). The CDR3 has 13 amino acids. V gave up 6 bases and J gave up 5 bases, with 13 bases separating them. CDR1 and CDR2 from the germline V gene are KGHSH and LQKENI. CDR3 in amino acids: CASSQGIEETQYF. The CDR3 nucleotides are TGTGCCAGCTCCCAGGGTATAGAGGAGACCCAGTACTTC. Complete variable domain (other parts from reference TRBV18 and TRBJ2-5): NAGVMQNPRHLVRRRGQEARLRCSPMKGHSHVYWYRQLPEEGLKFMVYLQKENIIDESGMPKERFSAEFPKEGPSILRIQQVVRGDSAAYFCASSQGIEETQYFGPGTRLLVL.

Only a few counts were recorded for this clone. The V gene is TRBV19, the J gene TRBJ1-5, with a weak D call TRBD1 (5 bases). Trimming took 6 bases from V and 2 from J, leaving 17 bases between them. Germline values: CDR1 LNHDA, CDR2 SQIVND (reference sequence). The CDR3 covers 16 residues. CDR3 region: CASSPYRNQGNQPQHF. The CDR3 nucleotides read TGTGCCAGTAGCCCTTACAGGAATCAGGGCAATCAGCCCCAGCATTTT. The variable domain in full, completed from reference TRBV19 and TRBJ1-5, reads DGGITQSPKYLFRKEGQNVTLSCEQNLNHDAMYWYRQDPGQGLRLIYYSQIVNDFQKGDIAEGYSVSREKKESFPLTVTSAQKNPTAFYLCASSPYRNQGNQPQHFGDGTRLSIL.

The chain carries TRBV24-1 and TRBJ1-2, with 7 bases that match TRBD1. Germline CDR1 and CDR2: KGHDR and SFDVKD. The CDR3 runs to 14 residues. The ends lost 3 bases at V and 7 bases at J; junction bases unmatched: 7. CDR3 sequence (DNA): TGTGCCACCAGTGATCTCGACAGGGTTGCTGGCTACACCTTC. This gives the protein CATSDLDRVAGYTF.

The chain links TRBV15 to TRBJ2-5, with a tentative D call TRBD1 (6 bases). This CDR3 is built from 17 residues. The V and J ends lost 1 base and 5 bases respectively, with 20 bases between them. Germline V gives CDR1 LNHNV, CDR2 YYDKDF (reference sequence). DNA for the CDR3: TGTGCCACCAGCAGAGGGGGAACAGGGATACTGTCGGAGACCCAGTACTTC. Residues: CATSRGGTGILSETQYF.

This chain links TRBV19 with TRBJ1-1; D is undetermined. The CDR3 runs to 13 residues. Between the trimmed V and J ends, which lost 9 bases and 2 bases, there was a span of 13 bases. Germline V gene sequence: CDR1 LNHDA, CDR2 SQIVND (reference sequence). CDR3 protein: CASDTRPNTEAFF. The DNA of the CDR3 is TGTGCCAGCGACACACGGCCCAACACTGAAGCTTTCTTT.

V usage is TRBV28 and J usage is TRBJ1-5, with D unresolved. CDR1 is MDHEN and CDR2 is SYDVKM in the germline V gene. Trimming took off 4 bases at V and 7 bases at J, with 8 bases between the two ends. The CDR3 totals 12 residues. The CDR3: CASSSGSQPQHF. In nucleotides, the CDR3 is TGTGCCAGCAGTTCAGGTTCACAGCCCCAGCATTTT.

This clone has more than one count but fewer than ten. The gene calls are TRBV6-5 and TRBJ2-6, with D uncertain. CDR1 is MNHEY and CDR2 is SVGAGI in the germline V gene. V was clipped by 2 bases and J by 0 bases, with 5 bases between them. The CDR3 has 15 residues. CDR3 amino acids: CASSYRRSGANVLTF. The CDR3 DNA reads TGTGCCAGCAGTTACCGTCGCTCTGGGGCCAACGTCCTGACTTTC.

This rearrangement joins TRBV10-2 to TRBJ2-5; D possibly corresponds to TRBD2 (6 bases). This CDR3 has 14 residues. V lost 5 bases and J 3 bases, leaving 13 bases between the germline ends. Germline lookup yields CDR1 WSHSY and CDR2 SAAADI. CDR3 protein: CASSHLTREETQYF. CDR3 nucleotides: TGCGCCAGCAGTCACCTGACTAGGGAAGAGACCCAGTACTTC.

V and J are TRBV7-2 and TRBJ2-2; tentatively, D is TRBD2 (5 bases). CDR3 length equals 13 residues. Looked up from germline, CDR1 is SGHTA and CDR2 is FQGNSA. Trimming took off 6 bases at V and 1 base at J, with 6 bases between the two ends. For the CDR3, the DNA is TGTGCCAGCAGAGAGGGGAACACCGGGGAGCTGTTTTTT. Residues: CASREGNTGELFF.

The chain recombines TRBV29-1 with TRBJ1-3, with a weak D call TRBD1 (5 bases). There are 14 residues in the CDR3. Trimming shortened V by 4 bases and J by 7 bases, and 17 bases separated the two germline ends. From germline, CDR1 is SQVTM and CDR2 ANQGSEA. The CDR3, as DNA: TGCAGCGTTGCAATCCAGGGTGCGGCGAACACCATATATTTT. This gives the protein CSVAIQGAANTIYF.

This clone appeared a single time. This chain joins TRBV7-2 and TRBJ2-7, with 10 nucleotides matching TRBD1. CDR3 size: 16 residues. V shed 1 base, J shed 2 bases, and the junction held 5 bases outside the gene matches. CDR1 and CDR2 (germline): SGHTA, FQGNSA. CDR3 amino acids: CASSLEPGQGTYEQYF. The CDR3 DNA reads as TGTGCCAGCAGCTTAGAACCGGGACAGGGGACCTACGAGCAGTACTTC.

This clone has only a few counts. One junction end disagrees with the germline gene, perhaps due to a read error. The chain combines TRBV7-9 with TRBJ2-2; 12 positions match TRBD1. The CDR3 contains 15 residues. The V gene's germline CDR1 is SEHNR and CDR2 FQNEAQ (reference sequence). CDR3 protein: CASSSGTGGTRELFF. CDR3 coding DNA: TGTGCCAGCAGCTCCGGGACAGGGGGCACCAGGGAGCTGTTTTTT.

J is TRBJ2-7 and V is TRBV6-5; 7 bases map to TRBD2. The CDR3 length is 15 residues. V was pared by 6 bases and J by 0 bases, with 8 bases of the junction left unmatched. The germline gives CDR1 MNHEY, CDR2 SVGAGI. CDR3 bases: TGTGCCAGCAGCTATACTACTAGCGCCTCCTACGAGCAGTACTTC. It yields the protein CASSYTTSASYEQYF.

This clone was seen just once. The rearrangement uses TRBV19 and TRBJ1-3; D gene unclear. V shed 4 bases and J shed 8 bases, with 15 bases lying between them. The CDR3 sequence is 14 residues long. Germline CDR1 and CDR2: LNHDA and SQIVND (reference sequence). CDR3 loop: CASSRGGTEDTIYF. CDR3 bases: TGTGCCAGTAGTAGAGGAGGTACCGAGGACACCATATATTTT.

The V and J genes are TRBV24-1 and TRBJ1-4; 11 bases agree with TRBD1. V was clipped by 9 bases and J by 4 bases; unmatched bases: 3. The CDR3 is 14 amino acids. Germline values: CDR1 KGHDR, CDR2 SFDVKD. Here the CDR3 DNA reads TGTGCCACCCAGGGGACAGGGGGTAATGAAAAACTGTTTTTT. It translates to CATQGTGGNEKLFF.

The rearrangement uses TRBV5-1 and TRBJ1-5, with 7 bases that match TRBD1. The V gene end was trimmed by 4 bases and the J gene end by 4 bases; junction bases not matched to a gene: 14. Looked up from germline, CDR1 is SGHRS and CDR2 is YFSETQ. The CDR3 is made up of 17 amino acids. CDR3 protein: CASSENPIGTANQPQHF. Written as DNA, the CDR3 is TGCGCCAGCAGCGAAAACCCAATTGGGACAGCAAATCAGCCCCAGCATTTT. Full variable domain (missing parts from reference TRBV5-1 and TRBJ1-5): KAGVTQTPRYLIKTRGQQVTLSCSPISGHRSVSWYQQTPGQGLQFLFEYFSETQRNKGNFPGRFSGRQFSNSRSEMNVSTLELGDSALYLCASSENPIGTANQPQHFGDGTRLSIL.

V gene TRBV7-2 combines with J gene TRBJ1-4; 10 bases fit TRBD1. After removal of 5 bases from V and 5 bases from J, the junction contained 8 bases not matched to a gene. Germline CDR1 is SGHTA and CDR2 is FQGNSA. The CDR3 consists of 16 residues. The CDR3 loop reads CASSRTGGGSNEKLFF. Written as DNA, the CDR3 is TGTGCCAGCAGCCGGACAGGGGGAGGGAGCAATGAAAAACTGTTTTTT.

The chain has TRBV28 and TRBJ2-1; TRBD2 matches 7 bases. V trimming: 8 bases; J trimming: 4 bases; junction bases outside the gene matches: 2. Germline lookup yields CDR1 MDHEN and CDR2 SYDVKM. This CDR3 spans 12 amino acids. The CDR3 coding sequence is TGTGCCAGCCGTAGCGGGTACAATGAGCAGTTCTTC. Its protein is CASRSGYNEQFF.

The chain couples TRBV11-2 to TRBJ2-4; D ambiguous. V was cut by 4 bases and J by 7 bases, with 11 bases left in between. The CDR3 runs 13 residues. Germline V lookup: CDR1 SGHAT, CDR2 FQNNGV. The CDR3 DNA is TGTGCCAGCAGCTCCTCCCCCGGGAACATTCAGTACTTC. The encoded protein is CASSSSPGNIQYF.

The chain has TRBV7-8 and TRBJ2-7; TRBD1 agrees at 7 bases. The CDR3 has 18 residues. CDR1 SGHVS and CDR2 FQNEAQ come from the germline V gene. Unmatched junction bases numbered 19, after V lost 5 bases and J lost 3 bases. CDR3 in DNA: TGTGCCAGCAGCCGCTCCACTGTTTTAGGGGGCTTTAACTACGAGCAGTACTTC. This translates into CASSRSTVLGGFNYEQYF.

In nucleotides, the CDR3 is TGTGCCACCAGCAGCCTGGGACAGGGGGAAGATACGCAGTATTTT. Its protein is CATSSLGQGEDTQYF. The chain employs TRBV15 and TRBJ2-3; 11 nucleotides agree with TRBD1. CDR3 size: 15 residues. Germline V lookup: CDR1 LNHNV, CDR2 YYDKDF (reference sequence). Losses at the gene ends were 3 bases for V and 5 bases for J; bases not matched to a gene: 4.

The chain is built from TRBV10-3 and TRBJ2-2; 8 bases fit TRBD1. J was trimmed by 4 bases and V by 4 bases; bases with no gene match: 2. Per germline, CDR1 ENHRY and CDR2 SYGVKD. This CDR3 has 14 residues. Written as DNA, the CDR3 is TGTGCCATCAGTGGTCAGGGGGCCACCGGGGAGCTGTTTTTT. Protein product: CAISGQGATGELFF.